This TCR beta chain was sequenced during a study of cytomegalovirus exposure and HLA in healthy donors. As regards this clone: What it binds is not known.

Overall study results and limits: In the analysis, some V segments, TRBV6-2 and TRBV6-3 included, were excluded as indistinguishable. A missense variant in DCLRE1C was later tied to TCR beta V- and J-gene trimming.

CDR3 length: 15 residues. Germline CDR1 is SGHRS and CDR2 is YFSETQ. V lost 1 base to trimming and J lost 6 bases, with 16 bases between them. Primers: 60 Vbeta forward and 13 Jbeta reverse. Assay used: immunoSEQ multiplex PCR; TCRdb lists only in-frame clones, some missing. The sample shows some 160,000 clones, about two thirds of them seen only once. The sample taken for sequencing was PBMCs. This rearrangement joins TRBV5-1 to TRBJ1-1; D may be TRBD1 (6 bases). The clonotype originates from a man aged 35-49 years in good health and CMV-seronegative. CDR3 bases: TGCGCCAGCAGCTTGAAGGGGGGGTTTTTGGCTGAAGCTTTCTTT. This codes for CASSLKGGFLAEAFF.